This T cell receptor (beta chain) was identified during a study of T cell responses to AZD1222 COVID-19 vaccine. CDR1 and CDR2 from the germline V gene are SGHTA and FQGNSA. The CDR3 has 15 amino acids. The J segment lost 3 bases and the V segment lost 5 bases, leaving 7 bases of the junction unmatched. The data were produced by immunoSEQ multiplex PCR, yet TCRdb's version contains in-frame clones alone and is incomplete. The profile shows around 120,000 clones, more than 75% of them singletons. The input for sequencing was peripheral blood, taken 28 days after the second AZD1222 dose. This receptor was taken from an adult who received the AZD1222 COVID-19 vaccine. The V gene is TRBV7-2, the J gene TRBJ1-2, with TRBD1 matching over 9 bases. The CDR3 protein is CASSLNRGQDYGYTF. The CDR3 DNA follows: TGTGCCAGCAGCCTAAACAGGGGGCAGGACTATGGCTACACCTTC.